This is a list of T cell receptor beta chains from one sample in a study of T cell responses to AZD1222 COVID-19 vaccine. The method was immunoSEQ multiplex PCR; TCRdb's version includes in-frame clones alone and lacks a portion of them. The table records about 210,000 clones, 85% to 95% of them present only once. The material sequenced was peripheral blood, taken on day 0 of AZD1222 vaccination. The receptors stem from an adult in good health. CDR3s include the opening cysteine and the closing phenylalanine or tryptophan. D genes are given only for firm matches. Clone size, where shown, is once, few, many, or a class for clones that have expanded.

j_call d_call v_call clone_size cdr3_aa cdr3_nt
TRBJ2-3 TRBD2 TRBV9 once CASSVKARGSGGTDTQYF TGTGCCAGCAGCGTCAAAGCGAGGGGTAGCGGGGGGACAGATACGCAGTATTTT
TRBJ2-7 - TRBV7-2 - CASSFAGALEQYF TGTGCCAGCAGCTTTGCGGGGGCCCTCGAGCAGTACTTC
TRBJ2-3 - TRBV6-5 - CASSRGDLTDTQYF TGTGCCAGCAGTCGCGGGGACCTCACAGATACGCAGTATTTT
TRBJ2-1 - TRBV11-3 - CASSLVPAAGQFF TGTGCCAGCAGCTTAGTGCCAGCGGCTGGGCAGTTCTTC
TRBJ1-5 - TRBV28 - CASSPRTGRGQPQHF TGTGCCAGCAGTCCCCGGACGGGACGGGGGCAGCCCCAGCATTTT
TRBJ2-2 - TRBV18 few CASSPSQNTGELFF TGTGCCAGCTCACCATCCCAAAACACCGGGGAGCTGTTTTTT
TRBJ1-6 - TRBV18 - CASSPDTVAYNSPLHF TGTGCCAGCTCACCAGATACGGTCGCATATAATTCACCCCTCCACTTT
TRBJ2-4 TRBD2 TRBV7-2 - CASSLVAGGLAKNIQYF TGTGCCAGCAGCTTAGTAGCGGGGGGACTAGCCAAAAACATTCAGTACTTC
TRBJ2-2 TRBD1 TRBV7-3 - CASSSRGQGTGELFF TGTGCCAGCAGCTCCCGAGGACAGGGAACCGGGGAGCTGTTTTTT
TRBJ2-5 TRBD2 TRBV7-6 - CASSPGDYTRETQYF TGTGCCAGCAGCCCCGGGGACTACACGCGGGAGACCCAGTACTTC
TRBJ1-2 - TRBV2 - CASSGTFYGYTF TGTGCCAGCAGTGGGACATTTTATGGCTACACCTTC